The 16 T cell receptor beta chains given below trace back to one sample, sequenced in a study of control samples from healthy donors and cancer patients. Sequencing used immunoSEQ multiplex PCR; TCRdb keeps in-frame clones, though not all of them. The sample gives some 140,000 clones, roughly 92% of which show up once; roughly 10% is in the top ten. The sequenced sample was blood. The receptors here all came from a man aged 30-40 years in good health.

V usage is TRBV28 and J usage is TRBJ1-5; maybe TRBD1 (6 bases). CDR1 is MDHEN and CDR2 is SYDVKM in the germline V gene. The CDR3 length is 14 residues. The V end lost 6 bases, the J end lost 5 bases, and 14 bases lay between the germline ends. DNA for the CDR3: TGTGCCAGCAGCCCGCCGGGGGCCTATCAGCCCCAGCATTTT. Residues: CASSPPGAYQPQHF.

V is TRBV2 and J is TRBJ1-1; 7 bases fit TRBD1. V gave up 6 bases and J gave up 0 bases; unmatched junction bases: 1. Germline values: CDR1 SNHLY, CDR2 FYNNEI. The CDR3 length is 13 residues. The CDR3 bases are TGTGCCAGCAGGGGACAGATGAACACTGAAGCTTTCTTT. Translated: CASRGQMNTEAFF.

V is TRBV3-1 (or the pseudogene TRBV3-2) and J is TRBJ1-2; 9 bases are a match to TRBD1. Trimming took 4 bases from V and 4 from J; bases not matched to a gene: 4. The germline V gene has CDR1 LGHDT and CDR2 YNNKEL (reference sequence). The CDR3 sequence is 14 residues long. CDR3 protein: CASSLGQGRYGYTF. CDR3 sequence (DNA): TGTGCCAGCAGCCTTGGACAGGGGCGCTATGGCTACACCTTC.

The CDR3 DNA follows: TGTGCCAGCCTCGGACAGGGGAGCACCGGGGAGCTGTTTTTT. Residues: CASLGQGSTGELFF. V gene TRBV6-5 combines with J gene TRBJ2-2; 9 bases agree with TRBD1. This CDR3 is built from 14 residues. Germline trimming cut 8 bases from V and 4 bases from J; bases unmatched to any gene: 5. The germline gives CDR1 MNHEY, CDR2 SVGAGI.

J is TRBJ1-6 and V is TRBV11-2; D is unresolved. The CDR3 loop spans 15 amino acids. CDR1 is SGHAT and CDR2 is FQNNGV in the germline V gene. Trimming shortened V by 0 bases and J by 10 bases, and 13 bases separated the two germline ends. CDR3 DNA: TGTGCCAGCAGCTTAGACCGGTGGGCAGCCTCACCCCTCCACTTT. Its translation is CASSLDRWAASPLHF. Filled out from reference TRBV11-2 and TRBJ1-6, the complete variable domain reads EAGVAQSPRYKIIEKRQSVAFWCNPISGHATLYWYQQILGQGPKLLIQFQNNGVVDDSQLPKDRFSAERLKGVDSTLKIQPAKLEDSAVYLCASSLDRWAASPLHFGNGTRLTVT.

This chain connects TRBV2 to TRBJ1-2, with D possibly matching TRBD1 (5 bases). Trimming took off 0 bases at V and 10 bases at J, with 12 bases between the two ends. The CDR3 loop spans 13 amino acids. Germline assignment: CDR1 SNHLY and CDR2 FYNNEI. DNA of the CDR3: TGTGCCAGCAGTGAAGCCGGACAACACGACTACACCTTC. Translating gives CASSEAGQHDYTF.

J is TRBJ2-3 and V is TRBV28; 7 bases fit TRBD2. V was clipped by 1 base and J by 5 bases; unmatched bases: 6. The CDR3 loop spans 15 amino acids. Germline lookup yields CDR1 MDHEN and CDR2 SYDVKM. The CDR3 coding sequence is TGTGCCAGCAGTTTATACACGGGAGGTAGAGATACGCAGTATTTT. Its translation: CASSLYTGGRDTQYF. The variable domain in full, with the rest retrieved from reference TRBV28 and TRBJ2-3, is DVKVTQSSRYLVKRTGEKVFLECVQDMDHENMFWYRQDPGLGLRLIYFSYDVKMKEKGDIPEGYSVSREKKERFSLILESASTNQTSMYLCASSLYTGGRDTQYFGPGTRLTVL.

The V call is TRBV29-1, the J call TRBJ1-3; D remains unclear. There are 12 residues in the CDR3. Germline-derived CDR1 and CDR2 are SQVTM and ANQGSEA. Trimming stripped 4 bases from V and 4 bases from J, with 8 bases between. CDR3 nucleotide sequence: TGCAGCGTTGCGTCAGACGGAAACACCATATATTTT. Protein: CSVASDGNTIYF.

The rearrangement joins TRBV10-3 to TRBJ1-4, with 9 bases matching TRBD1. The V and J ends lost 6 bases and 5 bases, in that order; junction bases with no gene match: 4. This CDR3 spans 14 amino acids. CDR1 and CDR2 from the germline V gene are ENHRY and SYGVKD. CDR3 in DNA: TGTGCCATCAGGGCGGACAGGGGCAATGAAAAACTGTTTTTT. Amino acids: CAIRADRGNEKLFF.

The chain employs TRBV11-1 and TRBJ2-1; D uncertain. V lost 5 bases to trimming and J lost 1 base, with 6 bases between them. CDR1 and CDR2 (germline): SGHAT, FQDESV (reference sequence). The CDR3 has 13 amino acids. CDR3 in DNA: TGTGCCAGCAGCCTAGGGTCCTACAATGAGCAGTTCTTC. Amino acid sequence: CASSLGSYNEQFF.

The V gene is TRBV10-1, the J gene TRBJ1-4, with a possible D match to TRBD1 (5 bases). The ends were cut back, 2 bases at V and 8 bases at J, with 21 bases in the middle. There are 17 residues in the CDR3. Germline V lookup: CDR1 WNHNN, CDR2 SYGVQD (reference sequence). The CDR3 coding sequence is TGCGCCAGCAGTGAGGGGAGACAGTGCTCCTTTAGAGAAAAACTGTTTTTT. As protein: CASSEGRQCSFREKLFF.

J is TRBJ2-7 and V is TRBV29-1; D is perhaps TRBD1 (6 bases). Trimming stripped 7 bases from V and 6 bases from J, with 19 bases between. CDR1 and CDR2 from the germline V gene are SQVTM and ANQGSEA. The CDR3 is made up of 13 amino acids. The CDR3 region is CSATQGSVSEQYF. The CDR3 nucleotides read TGCAGCGCCACACAGGGATCGGTGAGCGAGCAGTACTTC.

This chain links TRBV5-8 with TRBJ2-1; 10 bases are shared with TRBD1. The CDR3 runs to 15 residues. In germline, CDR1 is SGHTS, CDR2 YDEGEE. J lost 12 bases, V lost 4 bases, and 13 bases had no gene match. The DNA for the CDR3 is TGTGCCAGCAGCGCCGGGACAGGGGAACTGGGGGGGCAGTTCTTC. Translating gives CASSAGTGELGGQFF.

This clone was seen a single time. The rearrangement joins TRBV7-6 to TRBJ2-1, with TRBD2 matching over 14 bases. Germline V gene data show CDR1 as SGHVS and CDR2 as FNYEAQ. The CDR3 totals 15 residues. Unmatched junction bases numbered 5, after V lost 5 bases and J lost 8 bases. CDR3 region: CASSGTSGSMDEQFF. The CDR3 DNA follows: TGTGCCAGCAGCGGGACTAGCGGGAGCATGGATGAGCAGTTCTTC.

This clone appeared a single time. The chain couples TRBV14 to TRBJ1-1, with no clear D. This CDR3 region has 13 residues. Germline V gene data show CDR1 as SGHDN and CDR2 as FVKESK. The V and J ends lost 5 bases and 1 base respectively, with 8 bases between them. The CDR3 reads CASSALGNTEAFF. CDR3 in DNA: TGTGCCAGCAGCGCCTTAGGGAACACTGAAGCTTTCTTT. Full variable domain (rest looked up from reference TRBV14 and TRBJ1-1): EAGVTQFPSHSVIEKGQTVTLRCDPISGHDNLYWYRRVMGKEIKFLLHFVKESKQDESGMPNNRFLAERTGGTYSTLKVQPAELEDSGVYFCASSALGNTEAFFGQGTRLTVV.

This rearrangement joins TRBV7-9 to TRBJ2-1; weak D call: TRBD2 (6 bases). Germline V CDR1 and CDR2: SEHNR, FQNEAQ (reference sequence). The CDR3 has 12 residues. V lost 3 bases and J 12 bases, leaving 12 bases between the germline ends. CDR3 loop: CASSFALAVQFF. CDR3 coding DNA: TGTGCCAGCAGCTTTGCACTAGCAGTGCAGTTCTTC.